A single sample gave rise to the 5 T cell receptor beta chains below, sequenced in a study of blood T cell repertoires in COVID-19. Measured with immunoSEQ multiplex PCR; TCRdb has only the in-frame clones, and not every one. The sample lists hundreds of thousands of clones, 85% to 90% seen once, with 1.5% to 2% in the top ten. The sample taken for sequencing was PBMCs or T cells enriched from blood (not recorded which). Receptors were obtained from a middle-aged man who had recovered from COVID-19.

The CDR3 sequence: CASSERQGHRNYGYTF. The CDR3 DNA reads as TGTGCCAGCAGCGAACGACAGGGACACCGTAACTATGGCTACACCTTC. The chain is built from TRBV6-2 or TRBV6-3 and TRBJ1-2; TRBD1 matches 7 bases. This CDR3 contains 16 residues. CDR1 is MNHEY, CDR2 SVGEGT, per germline. V gave up 6 bases and J gave up 1 base; unmatched junction bases: 11.

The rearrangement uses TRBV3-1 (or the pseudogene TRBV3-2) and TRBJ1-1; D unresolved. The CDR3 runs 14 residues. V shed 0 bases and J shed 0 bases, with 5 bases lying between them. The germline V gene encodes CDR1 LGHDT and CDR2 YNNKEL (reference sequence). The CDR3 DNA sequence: TGTGCCAGCAGCCAAGATCTCGTGAACACTGAAGCTTTCTTT. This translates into CASSQDLVNTEAFF.

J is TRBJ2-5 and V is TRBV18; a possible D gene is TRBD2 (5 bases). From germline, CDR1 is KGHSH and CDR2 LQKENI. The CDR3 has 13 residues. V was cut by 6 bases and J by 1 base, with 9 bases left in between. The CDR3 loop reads CASSRGPQETQYF. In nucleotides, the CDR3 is TGTGCCAGCTCGAGAGGGCCCCAAGAGACCCAGTACTTC.

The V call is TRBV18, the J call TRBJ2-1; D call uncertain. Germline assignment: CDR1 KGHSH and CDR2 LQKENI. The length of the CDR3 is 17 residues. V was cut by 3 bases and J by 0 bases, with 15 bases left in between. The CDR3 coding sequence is TGTGCCAGCTCACCCGTAGGCCCGGGTTACTCCTACAATGAGCAGTTCTTC. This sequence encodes CASSPVGPGYSYNEQFF.

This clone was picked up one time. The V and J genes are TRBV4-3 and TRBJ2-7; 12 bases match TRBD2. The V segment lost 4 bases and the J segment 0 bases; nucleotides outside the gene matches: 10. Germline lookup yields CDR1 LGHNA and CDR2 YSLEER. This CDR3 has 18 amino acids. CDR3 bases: TGCGCCAGCAGCCCCGGACTAGCGGGGCGTCTGAGCTCCTACGAGCAGTACTTC. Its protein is CASSPGLAGRLSSYEQYF.